The T cell receptor (beta chain) described here comes from a study of cytomegalovirus exposure and HLA in healthy donors. The germline V gene has CDR1 MNHNS and CDR2 SASEGT. CDR3 length equals 16 residues. Study conclusions and caveats: In vitro, three CMV-associated chains proved specific for CMV antigens. The authors later linked a missense DCLRE1C variant to TCR beta V- and J-gene trimming.

With respect to this clone: Antigen specificity is unknown.

The PCR used 60 Vbeta and 13 Jbeta primers. The method was immunoSEQ multiplex PCR; TCRdb's version includes in-frame clones alone and lacks a portion of them. The sample holds approximately 150,000 clones; approximately 71% are singletons and the top ten take around 11%. This receptor was identified in a man aged 18 to 30 in good health and CMV-seropositive. Sequenced: PBMCs. J is TRBJ2-5 and V is TRBV6-1; tentative D call: TRBD2 (6 bases). The J call may be wrong; the DNA end is better matched by TRBJ2-7. The DNA for the CDR3 is TGTGCCAGCAGTGAACCCGGGCTCAGGAGGGGATACGAGCAGTACTTC. Its protein is CASSEPGLRRGYEQYF.